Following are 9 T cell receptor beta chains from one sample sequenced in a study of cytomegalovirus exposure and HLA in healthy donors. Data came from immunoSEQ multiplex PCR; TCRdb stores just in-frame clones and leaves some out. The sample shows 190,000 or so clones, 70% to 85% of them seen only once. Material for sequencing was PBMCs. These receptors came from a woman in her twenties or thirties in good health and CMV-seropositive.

The CDR3 DNA sequence: TGTGCCAGCAGTGAAGGGGGCAGTCTAGAGACCCAGTACTTC. Translation gives CASSEGGSLETQYF. The V and J genes are TRBV6-1 and TRBJ2-5; D may be TRBD1 (5 bases). Germline V lookup: CDR1 MNHNS, CDR2 SASEGT. Deletions cut 1 base from V and 4 bases from J, with 10 bases between. CDR3 length: 14 residues.

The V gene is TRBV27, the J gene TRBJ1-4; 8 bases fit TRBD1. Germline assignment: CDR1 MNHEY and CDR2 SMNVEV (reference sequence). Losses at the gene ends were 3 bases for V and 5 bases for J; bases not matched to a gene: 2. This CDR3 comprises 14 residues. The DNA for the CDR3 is TGTGCCAGCAGTTTCCGGGACAGGAATGAAAAACTGTTTTTT. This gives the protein CASSFRDRNEKLFF.

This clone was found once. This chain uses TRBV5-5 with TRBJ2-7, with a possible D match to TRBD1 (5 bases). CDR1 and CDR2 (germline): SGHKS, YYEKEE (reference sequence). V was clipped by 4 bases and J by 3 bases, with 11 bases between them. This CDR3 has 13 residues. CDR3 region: CASSPKTDYEQYF. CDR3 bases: TGTGCCAGCAGCCCGAAGACAGACTACGAGCAGTACTTC.

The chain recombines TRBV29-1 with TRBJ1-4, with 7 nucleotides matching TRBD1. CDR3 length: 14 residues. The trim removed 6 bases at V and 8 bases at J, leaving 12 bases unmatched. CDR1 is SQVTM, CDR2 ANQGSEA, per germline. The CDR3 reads CSVAKGGEGEKLFF. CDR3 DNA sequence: TGCAGCGTAGCCAAAGGGGGCGAAGGGGAAAAACTGTTTTTT.

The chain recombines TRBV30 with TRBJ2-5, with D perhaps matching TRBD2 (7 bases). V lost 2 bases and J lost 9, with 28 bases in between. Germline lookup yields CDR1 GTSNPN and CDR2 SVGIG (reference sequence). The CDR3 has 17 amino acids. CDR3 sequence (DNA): TGTGCCTGGAGTCCGATCTATGGGGGGGCCAACAATGGGGCCCAGTACTTC. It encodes CAWSPIYGGANNGAQYF.

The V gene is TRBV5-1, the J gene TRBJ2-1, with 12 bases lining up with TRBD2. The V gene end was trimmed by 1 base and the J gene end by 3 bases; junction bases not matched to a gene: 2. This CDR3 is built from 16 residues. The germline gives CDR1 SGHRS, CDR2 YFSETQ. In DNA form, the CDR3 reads TGCGCCAGCAGCTTGAGGACTAGCGGGAACTACAATGAGCAGTTCTTC. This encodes CASSLRTSGNYNEQFF.

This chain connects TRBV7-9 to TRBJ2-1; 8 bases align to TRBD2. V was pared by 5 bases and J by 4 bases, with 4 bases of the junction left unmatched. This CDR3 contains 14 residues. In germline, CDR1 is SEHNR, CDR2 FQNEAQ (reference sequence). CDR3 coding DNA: TGTGCCAGCAGCCCTAGCGGGCCTTACAATGAGCAGTTCTTC. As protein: CASSPSGPYNEQFF.

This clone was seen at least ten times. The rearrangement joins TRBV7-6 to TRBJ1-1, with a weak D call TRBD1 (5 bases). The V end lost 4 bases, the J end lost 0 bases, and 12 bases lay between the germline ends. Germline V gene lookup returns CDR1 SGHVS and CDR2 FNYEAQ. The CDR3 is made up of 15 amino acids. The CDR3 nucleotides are TGTGCCAGCAGCTCCACAGACAGCCTGAACACTGAAGCTTTCTTT. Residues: CASSSTDSLNTEAFF.

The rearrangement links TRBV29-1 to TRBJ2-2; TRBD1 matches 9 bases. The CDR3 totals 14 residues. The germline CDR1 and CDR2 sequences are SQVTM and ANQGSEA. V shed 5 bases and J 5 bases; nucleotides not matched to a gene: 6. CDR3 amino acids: CSVRGQGNTGELFF. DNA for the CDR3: TGCAGCGTTCGAGGACAGGGGAATACCGGGGAGCTGTTTTTT.